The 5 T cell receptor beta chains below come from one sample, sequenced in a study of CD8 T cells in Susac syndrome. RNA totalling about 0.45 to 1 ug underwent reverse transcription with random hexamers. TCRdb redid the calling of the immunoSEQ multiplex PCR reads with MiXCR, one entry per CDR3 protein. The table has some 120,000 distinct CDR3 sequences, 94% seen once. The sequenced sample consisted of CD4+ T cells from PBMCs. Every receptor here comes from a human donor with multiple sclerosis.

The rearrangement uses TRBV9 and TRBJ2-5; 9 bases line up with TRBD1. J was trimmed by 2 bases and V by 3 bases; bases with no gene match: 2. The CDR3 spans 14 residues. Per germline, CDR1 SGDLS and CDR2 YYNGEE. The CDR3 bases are TGTGCCAGCAGCGCGACAGGGGGTCAAGAGACCCAGTACTTC. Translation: CASSATGGQETQYF.

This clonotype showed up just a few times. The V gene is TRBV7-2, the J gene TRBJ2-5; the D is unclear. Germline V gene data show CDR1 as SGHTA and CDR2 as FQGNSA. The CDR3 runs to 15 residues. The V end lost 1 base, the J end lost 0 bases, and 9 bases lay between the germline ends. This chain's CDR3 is CASSLGATYQETQYF. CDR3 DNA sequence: TGTGCCAGCAGCTTAGGAGCAACCTACCAAGAGACCCAGTACTTC.

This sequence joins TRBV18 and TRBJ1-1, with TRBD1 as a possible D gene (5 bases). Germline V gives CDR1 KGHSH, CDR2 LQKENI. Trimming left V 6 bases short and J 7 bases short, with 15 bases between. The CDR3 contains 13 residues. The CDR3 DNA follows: TGTGCCAGCTCTCAGGCCATCCAGGGTGAAGCTTTCTTT. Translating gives CASSQAIQGEAFF.

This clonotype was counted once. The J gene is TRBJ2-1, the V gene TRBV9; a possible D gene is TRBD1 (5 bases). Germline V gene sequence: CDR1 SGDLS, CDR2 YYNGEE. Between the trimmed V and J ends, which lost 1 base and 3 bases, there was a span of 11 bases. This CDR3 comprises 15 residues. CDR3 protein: CASSVQGAGYNEQFF. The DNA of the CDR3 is TGTGCCAGCAGCGTACAAGGGGCCGGCTACAATGAGCAGTTCTTC. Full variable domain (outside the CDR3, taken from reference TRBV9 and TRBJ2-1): DSGVTQTPKHLITATGQRVTLRCSPRSGDLSVYWYQQSLDQGLQFLIQYYNGEERAKGNILERFSAQQFPDLHSELNLSSLELGDSALYFCASSVQGAGYNEQFFGPGTRLTVL.

The CDR3 DNA is TGTGCCAGTAGTGGAAGAGACAGGCATACTGGGGGCACTGAAGCTTTCTTT. It specifies CASSGRDRHTGGTEAFF. The genes are TRBV19 and TRBJ1-1; tentative D call: TRBD1 (6 bases). Germline values: CDR1 LNHDA, CDR2 SQIVND (reference sequence). The CDR3 sequence is 17 residues long. V lost 5 bases and J lost 4, with 23 bases in between.